This T cell receptor (beta chain) was obtained from a study of blood T cell repertoires in COVID-19. About the research overall: Sites in the United States, Italy and Spain provided acute and convalescent COVID-19 samples. The analysed material was cDNA or gDNA that came from T cells, B-cell-depleted T cells, or PBMCs.

V was pared by 5 bases and J by 3 bases, with 11 bases of the junction left unmatched. The CDR3 has 16 amino acids. Germline CDR1 MNHEY, CDR2 SMNVEV (reference sequence). Authors' data handling: Reference gene primer amplification yielded estimated nucleated cell counts. Produced via immunoSEQ multiplex PCR; TCRdb's table is partial and in-frame only. For V, J and clone size, that table is used; D and trimming come from the DNA. The sample carries 120,000 or so clones, about 80% recorded once. The rearrangement uses TRBV27 and TRBJ2-7, with 9 bases lining up with TRBD1. The TCR originated in a woman aged 80 or over with active or convalescent COVID-19. Sequenced material: peripheral blood. DNA of the CDR3: TGTGCCAGCAGTCCCACCTTGGGACAGGGAAGCTACGAGCAGTACTTC. Encoded protein: CASSPTLGQGSYEQYF.